Listed below are T cell receptor beta chains from one sample, sequenced in a study of shared clonotypes between healthy human individuals. The method was immunoSEQ multiplex PCR; TCRdb's version includes in-frame clones alone and lacks a portion of them. This table has about 1.9 million clones, just over 90% appearing once. The sample comprised naive CD8+ T cells from PBMCs. These receptors came from a man aged 18 to 30 in good health. Some clones in this sample may be carry-over from other donors' samples. Both conserved end residues are part of each CDR3. D genes are given only for firm matches. The size field is filled for only some rows; it gives once, few, many or a size class.

TRBJ1-1 | - | TRBV19 | - | CASSITLGARNTEAFF | TGTGCCAGTAGTATAACCCTGGGGGCTCGGAACACTGAAGCTTTCTTT
TRBJ2-7 | - | TRBV4-3 | TRBD1 | CASSQEWTGPYEQYF | TGCGCCAGCAGCCAAGAGTGGACAGGCCCCTACGAGCAGTACTTC
TRBJ2-7 | - | TRBV16 | - | CASSQSARLYEQYF | TGTGCCAGCAGCCAATCCGCTAGACTCTACGAGCAGTACTTC
TRBJ2-7 | - | TRBV19 | - | CASSSWEEDYEQYF | TGTGCCAGTAGTTCGTGGGAGGAGGACTACGAGCAGTACTTC
TRBJ1-1 | - | TRBV5-1 | TRBD1 | CASSSGQGANTEAFF | TGCGCCAGCAGCTCGGGACAGGGGGCGAACACTGAAGCTTTCTTT
TRBJ2-7 | - | TRBV28 | TRBD2 | CASRLAGSYEQYF | TGTGCCAGCAGACTAGCGGGAAGCTACGAGCAGTACTTC
TRBJ1-3 | - | TRBV9 | - | CASSPSGRNGNTIYF | TGTGCCAGCAGCCCCTCAGGGCGTAATGGAAACACCATATATTTT
TRBJ2-7 | once | TRBV19 | TRBD1 | CASSSWSGTGYEQYF | TGTGCCAGTAGCAGTTGGTCCGGGACAGGCTACGAGCAGTACTTC
TRBJ1-3 | - | TRBV28 | - | CASSSLGHGNTIYF | TGTGCCAGCAGTTCCCTGGGACACGGAAACACCATATATTTT
TRBJ1-2 | - | TRBV29-1 | - | CSVEDRARYGYTF | TGCAGCGTTGAAGATCGGGCCCGCTATGGCTACACCTTC
TRBJ1-1 | - | TRBV6-5 | - | CASSYTIGNTEAFF | TGTGCCAGCAGTTACACTATCGGGAACACTGAAGCTTTCTTT
TRBJ2-7 | - | TRBV19 | - | CASGANSYEQYF | TGTGCCTCAGGGGCGAATTCCTACGAGCAGTACTTC
TRBJ2-7 | - | TRBV7-8 | TRBD2 | CASSDSLTGLAYEQYF | TGTGCCAGCAGCGATAGCCTTACGGGACTAGCCTACGAGCAGTACTTC
TRBJ2-1 | once | TRBV6-5 | TRBD2 | CASSPFREGNEQFF | TGTGCCAGCAGCCCCTTCAGGGAGGGGAATGAGCAGTTCTTC
TRBJ2-1 | - | TRBV6-5 | - | CASLGQSSYNEQFF | TGTGCCAGCTTAGGACAGAGCTCCTACAATGAGCAGTTCTTC
TRBJ2-5 | - | TRBV10-1 | TRBD1 | CASPTGGEEETQYF | TGCGCCAGCCCGACAGGGGGCGAGGAAGAGACCCAGTACTTC
TRBJ1-1 | - | TRBV5-1 | - | CASSLGGGNTEAFF | TGCGCCAGCAGCTTGGGTGGGGGGAACACTGAAGCTTTCTTT
TRBJ2-3 | - | TRBV7-3 | TRBD2 | CASSLTRSGRANTQYF | TGTGCCAGCAGCTTAACGCGGAGCGGGAGGGCTAATACGCAGTATTTT
TRBJ2-1 | once | TRBV6-6 | TRBD2 | CASSLSGRASYEQFF | TGTGCCAGCAGCCTTAGCGGGAGGGCCAGTTATGAGCAGTTCTTC
TRBJ2-3 | - | TRBV7-2 | TRBD2 | CASSWGLAGATDTQYF | TGTGCCAGCAGCTGGGGACTAGCGGGAGCAACAGATACGCAGTATTTT
TRBJ2-3 | - | TRBV27 | TRBD1 | CASSYLGQGHTDTQYF | TGTGCCAGCAGTTATCTCGGACAGGGTCACACAGATACGCAGTATTTT
TRBJ1-1 | - | TRBV10-3 | - | CAIRGWGWDTEAFF | TGTGCCATCCGAGGGTGGGGTTGGGACACTGAAGCTTTCTTT
TRBJ2-3 | - | TRBV27 | - | CASSPRTDGADTQYF | TGTGCCAGCAGTCCGAGGACGGACGGGGCAGATACGCAGTATTTT
TRBJ2-5 | few | TRBV7-9 | - | CASTVQGPGGETQYF | TGTGCCAGCACAGTCCAGGGCCCCGGAGGGGAGACCCAGTACTTC
TRBJ2-3 | - | TRBV27 | - | CASSLLTAISTDTQYF | TGTGCCAGCAGTTTGCTTACAGCTATTAGCACAGATACGCAGTATTTT
TRBJ2-1 | - | TRBV11-2 | - | CASSLPEWGGGHLYNEQFF | TGTGCCAGCAGCTTACCGGAGTGGGGTGGGGGTCACCTCTACAATGAGCAGTTCTTC
TRBJ2-3 | - | TRBV7-9 | TRBD1 | CASSHRDRVPDTQYF | TGTGCCAGCAGTCACCGGGACAGGGTCCCAGATACGCAGTATTTT
TRBJ1-2 | - | TRBV9 | - | CASSVPDRGGYTF | TGTGCCAGCAGCGTACCCGACCGGGGAGGCTACACCTTC
TRBJ1-3 | - | TRBV5-1 | - | CASSLMGGRMSSGNTIYF | TGCGCCAGCAGCTTAATGGGTGGCAGGATGAGCTCTGGAAACACCATATATTTT
TRBJ2-5 | - | TRBV10-2 | TRBD2 | CASSESLAGLAGVGQETQYF | TGCGCCAGCAGTGAGTCTTTGGCGGGACTAGCGGGAGTCGGGCAAGAGACCCAGTACTTC
TRBJ1-2 | once | TRBV10-3 | TRBD1 | CAIKDIGDRDGYTF | TGTGCCATCAAGGATATTGGGGACAGGGATGGCTACACCTTC
TRBJ2-1 | few | TRBV11-2 | - | CASRYGPNEQFF | TGTGCCAGCAGATATGGACCCAATGAGCAGTTCTTC
TRBJ2-5 | - | TRBV6-5 | - | CASSYQRTPKETQYF | TGTGCCAGCAGTTACCAACGGACGCCGAAAGAGACCCAGTACTTC
TRBJ1-5 | few | TRBV6-5 | TRBD1 | CASRTGEGNQPQHF | TGTGCCAGTAGGACAGGGGAAGGCAATCAGCCCCAGCATTTT
TRBJ1-1 | - | TRBV9 | - | CASSVATEHPNTEAFF | TGTGCCAGCAGCGTAGCTACTGAACACCCGAACACTGAAGCTTTCTTT
TRBJ1-1 | - | TRBV27 | TRBD1 | CASSVTGTRGLNTEAFF | TGTGCCAGCAGTGTGACAGGGACCAGGGGTTTGAACACTGAAGCTTTCTTT
TRBJ2-7 | - | TRBV19 | - | CASSIGGFSEQYF | TGTGCCAGTAGTATAGGCGGGTTTTCCGAGCAGTACTTC
TRBJ2-1 | once | TRBV9 | - | CASSAQGVEQFF | TGTGCCAGCAGCGCGCAAGGAGTTGAGCAGTTCTTC
TRBJ2-1 | - | TRBV27 | - | CASSLWGRSAGEQFF | TGTGCCAGCAGTTTATGGGGACGGTCCGCGGGAGAGCAGTTCTTC
TRBJ1-1 | - | TRBV7-2 | TRBD1 | CASSSLTGIAEAFF | TGTGCCAGCAGCTCCCTGACAGGGATAGCTGAAGCTTTCTTT
TRBJ2-7 | - | TRBV11-1 | - | CASSLVTGGHEQYF | TGTGCCAGCAGCTTAGTCACGGGGGGCCACGAGCAGTACTTC
TRBJ2-2 | - | TRBV27 | TRBD2 | CASSPRGGWDTGELFF | TGTGCCAGCAGTCCCCGGGGGGGGTGGGACACCGGGGAGCTGTTTTTT
TRBJ2-2 | - | TRBV7-9 | TRBD2 | CASSHTGTSGSANTGELFF | TGTGCCAGCAGCCACACCGGGACTAGCGGGTCCGCGAACACCGGGGAGCTGTTTTTT
TRBJ2-3 | once | TRBV27 | - | CASSLLSRARTDTQYF | TGTGCCAGCAGTTTATTAAGTAGGGCCCGCACAGATACGCAGTATTTT
TRBJ1-2 | once | TRBV30 | - | CAWINGVLDYGYTF | TGTGCCTGGATCAATGGGGTACTTGACTATGGCTACACCTTC